Listed here are 24 T cell receptor beta chains from one sample, sequenced in a study of monozygotic twins with inflammatory bowel disease. TCRdb reprocessed the 5' RACE reads, with one entry per CDR3 protein and no DNA. The sample table sets out some 440,000 distinct CDR3 sequences. What was sequenced was blood. The receptors were gathered from a human donor with ulcerative colitis or Crohn's disease, or a healthy co-twin of an affected twin (not recorded which).

The genes are TRBV5-1 and TRBJ2-5; TCRdb picks TRBD2, but there is no DNA to check that call. CDR1 is SGHRS, CDR2 YFSETQ, per germline. The CDR3 runs 15 residues. The CDR3 spells CASRPGGASLETQYF.

J is TRBJ2-3 and V is TRBV6-1. The CDR3 runs 15 residues. Per the germline V gene, CDR1 is MNHNS and CDR2 is SASEGT. The chain's CDR3 is CASTRLTSATDTQYF.

This rearrangement joins TRBV20-1 to TRBJ2-5; TCRdb proposes TRBD1, but this gene call is untestable without DNA. The germline V gene has CDR1 DFQATT and CDR2 SNEGSKA (reference sequence). The CDR3 has 13 amino acids. The chain's CDR3 is CSARGGGQETQYF.

CDR3 sequence: CSANPTGQETQYF. The J gene is TRBJ2-5, the V gene TRBV20-1; TCRdb proposes TRBD1, but this gene call is untestable without DNA. Germline V gene data show CDR1 as DFQATT and CDR2 as SNEGSKA (reference sequence). The CDR3 totals 13 residues.

The CDR3 sequence: CASSQQRSLENTIYF. The V gene is TRBV18, the J gene TRBJ1-3. The CDR3 is 15 residues long. CDR1 and CDR2 (germline): KGHSH, LQKENI.

The V gene is TRBV12-3 or TRBV12-4, the J gene TRBJ1-1. The CDR3 spans 15 residues. The CDR3 region is CASSFDPRVETEAFF.

V is TRBV18 and J is TRBJ2-2; the D gene TCRdb calls, TRBD1, cannot be checked with no DNA. The CDR3 is 15 amino acids. CDR1 is KGHSH, CDR2 LQKENI, per germline. CDR3: CASSPVRDHTGELFF.

This CDR3 is CASSPSGLATDTQYF. The chain has TRBV6-1 and TRBJ2-3; the D gene TCRdb calls, TRBD2, cannot be checked with no DNA. This CDR3 spans 15 amino acids. CDR1 is MNHNS and CDR2 is SASEGT in the germline V gene.

This chain joins TRBV10-3 and TRBJ1-1. This CDR3 has 17 residues. Germline V gene data show CDR1 as ENHRY and CDR2 as SYGVKD. The CDR3 here is CAISDRRGGRGNTEAFF.

The chain combines TRBV20-1 with TRBJ2-2; the TCRdb call, TRBD2, lacks DNA for checking. Germline CDR1 DFQATT, CDR2 SNEGSKA (reference sequence). This CDR3 comprises 15 residues. The CDR3 reads CSARSGGGNTGELFF.

The chain combines TRBV6-5 with TRBJ2-2; there is no DNA to check the TCRdb D call of TRBD1. From germline, CDR1 is MNHEY and CDR2 SVGAGI. The CDR3 runs 16 residues. The CDR3 loop reads CASSYGTGGSPGELFF.

V usage is TRBV27 and J usage is TRBJ2-1; absent DNA, TCRdb's TRBD1 call cannot be checked. The length of the CDR3 is 14 residues. CDR1 is MNHEY and CDR2 is SMNVEV in the germline V gene (reference sequence). CDR3 amino acids: CASSLPGVYNEQFF.

This chain joins TRBV18 and TRBJ2-1; without DNA, the TCRdb call of TRBD2 cannot be checked. The CDR3 consists of 15 residues. Per the germline V gene, CDR1 is KGHSH and CDR2 is LQKENI. CDR3 amino acids: CASSQGREASNEQFF.

The genes are TRBV19 and TRBJ2-1; TCRdb picks TRBD2, but there is no DNA to check that call. The CDR3 runs 14 residues. In germline, CDR1 is LNHDA, CDR2 SQIVND (reference sequence). CDR3 residues: CASSPPVADNEQFF.

The rearrangement joins TRBV5-5 to TRBJ2-5; the TRBD2 assignment by TCRdb is unverifiable without DNA. The CDR3 is 16 amino acids. Germline V gene lookup returns CDR1 SGHKS and CDR2 YYEKEE (reference sequence). The CDR3 protein is CASSSGLASFVETQYF.

CDR3 sequence reads: CASSPSQESSYEQYF. This chain links TRBV18 with TRBJ2-7; lacking DNA, the TRBD2 call made by TCRdb goes unchecked. The germline CDR1 and CDR2 sequences are KGHSH and LQKENI. The CDR3 is 15 residues long.

The CDR3 loop reads CATSRSGNEQFF. The chain combines TRBV15 with TRBJ2-1; TCRdb selects TRBD2, and the lack of DNA leaves this call unchecked. The V gene's germline CDR1 is LNHNV and CDR2 YYDKDF (reference sequence). CDR3 length: 12 amino acids. Filled out from reference TRBV15 and TRBJ2-1, the complete variable domain reads DAMVIQNPRYQVTQFGKPVTLSCSQTLNHNVMYWYQQKSSQAPKLLFHYYDKDFNNEADTPDNFQSRRPNTSFCFLDIRSPGLGDTAMYLCATSRSGNEQFFGPGTRLTVL.

The rearrangement uses TRBV21-1 and TRBJ1-5. TRBV21-1 has pseudogene status. The CDR3 consists of 16 residues. The CDR3 loop reads CASSPAGNTRNQPQHF.

The chain recombines TRBV25-1 with TRBJ1-5. The CDR3 totals 16 residues. Germline loops: CDR1 MGHDK, CDR2 SYGVNS. CDR3: CASSECDLGYGQPQHF.

This sequence joins TRBV21-1 and TRBJ2-4; TCRdb indicates TRBD1, and absent DNA this call remains unverified. TRBV21-1 is deemed a pseudogene. There are 15 residues in the CDR3. This CDR3 is CASSRPPAGGKIQYF.

CDR3 loop: CASSFRGSQANTGELFF. V and J are TRBV28 and TRBJ2-2; the TRBD1 assignment by TCRdb is unverifiable without DNA. This CDR3 region has 17 residues. Germline CDR1 and CDR2: MDHEN and SYDVKM.

The V and J genes are TRBV7-3 and TRBJ2-2. The CDR3 extends over 13 amino acids. The V gene's germline CDR1 is SGHTA and CDR2 FQGTGA. CDR3: CASSLLFTGELFF.

This rearrangement joins TRBV28 to TRBJ2-2; checking the TCRdb D call of TRBD1 is not possible without DNA. The V gene's germline CDR1 is MDHEN and CDR2 SYDVKM. The CDR3 has 14 residues. CDR3 residues: CASKTGGLTGELFF.

The chain joins TRBV29-1 to TRBJ2-7. CDR1 is SQVTM and CDR2 is ANQGSEA in the germline V gene. This CDR3 comprises 11 residues. The CDR3 spells CSVVVTYEQYF.